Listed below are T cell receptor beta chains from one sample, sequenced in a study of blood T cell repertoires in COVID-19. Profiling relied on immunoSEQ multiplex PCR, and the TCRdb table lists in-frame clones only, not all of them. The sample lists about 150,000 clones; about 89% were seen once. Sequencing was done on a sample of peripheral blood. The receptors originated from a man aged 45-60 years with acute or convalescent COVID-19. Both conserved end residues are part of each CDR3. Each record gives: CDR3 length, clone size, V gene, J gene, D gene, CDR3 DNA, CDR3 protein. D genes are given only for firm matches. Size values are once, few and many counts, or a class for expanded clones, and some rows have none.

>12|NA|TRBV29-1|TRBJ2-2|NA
TGCAGCGTTGAAGCAGGGACCGGGGAGCTGTTTTTT
CSVEAGTGELFF
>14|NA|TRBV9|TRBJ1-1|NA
TGTGCCAGCAGCGTAGGTCTACAGGGCACTGAAGCTTTCTTT
CASSVGLQGTEAFF
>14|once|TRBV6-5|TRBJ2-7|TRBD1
TGTGCCAGCAGCGCCCGGACAGGGGGCTACGAGCAGTACTTC
CASSARTGGYEQYF
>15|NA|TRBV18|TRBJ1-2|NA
TGTGCCAGCTCACCACGGACAGATGAGGCCTATGGCTACACCTTC
CASSPRTDEAYGYTF
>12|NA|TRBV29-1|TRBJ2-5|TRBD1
TGCAGCGCAGACAGGGGGCAAGAGACCCAGTACTTC
CSADRGQETQYF
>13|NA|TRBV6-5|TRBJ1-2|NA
TGTGCCAGCAGTTACTCGGGGGGGTTTGGCTACACCTTC
CASSYSGGFGYTF
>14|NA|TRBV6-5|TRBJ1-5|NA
TGTGCCAGCAGTCCGGACAGCTACAATCAGCCCCAGCATTTT
CASSPDSYNQPQHF
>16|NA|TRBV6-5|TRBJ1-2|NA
TGTGCCAGCAGTTACCGCGGACAGAACCTTAACTATGGCTACACCTTC
CASSYRGQNLNYGYTF
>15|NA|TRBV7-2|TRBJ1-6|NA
TGTGCCAGCAGCTTTAGGGCCGTTCAGGGTTCACCCCTCCACTTT
CASSFRAVQGSPLHF
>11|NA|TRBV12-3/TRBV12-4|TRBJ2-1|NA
TGTGCCAGCAGTTTGAGGCTGGAGCAGTTCTTC
CASSLRLEQFF
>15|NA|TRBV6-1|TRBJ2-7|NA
TGTGCCAGCAGTGATGGAGGAACAGCTCTCTACGAGCAGTACTTC
CASSDGGTALYEQYF
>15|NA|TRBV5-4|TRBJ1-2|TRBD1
TGTGCCAGCAGCTCTCCGGGACAGGGTAGCTATGGCTACACCTTC
CASSSPGQGSYGYTF
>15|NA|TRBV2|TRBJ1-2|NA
TGTGCCAGCAGTGAAAATACAGACAACTTCTATGGCTACACCTTC
CASSENTDNFYGYTF
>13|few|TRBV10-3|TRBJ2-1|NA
TGTGCCATCAGTGGTGGGGGGAGCAATGAGCAGTTCTTC
CAISGGGSNEQFF
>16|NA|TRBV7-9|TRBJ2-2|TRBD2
TGTGCCAGCAGGGAGCCTAGCGGGGGGAACACCGGGGAGCTGTTTTTT
CASREPSGGNTGELFF
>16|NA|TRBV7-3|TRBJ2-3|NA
TGTGCCAGCAGCTTTGTTGTTGGAGGGTCGGACGCTACGCAGTATTTT
CASSFVVGGSDATQYF
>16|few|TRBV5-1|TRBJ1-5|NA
TGCGCCAGCAGCCTAGAGGGCCCTCCCAACAATCAGCCCCAGCATTTT
CASSLEGPPNNQPQHF
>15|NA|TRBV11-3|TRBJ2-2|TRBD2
TGTGCCAGCAGCCCCACCATGGGGGGGGCCGGGGAGCTGTTTTTT
CASSPTMGGAGELFF
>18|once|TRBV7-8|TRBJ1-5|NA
TGTGCCAGCAGCACCCCGGGACTTCAGAAGGGGAGCAATCAGCCCCAGCATTTT
CASSTPGLQKGSNQPQHF
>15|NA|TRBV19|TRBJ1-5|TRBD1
TGTGCCAGTAGTACTGGACAGGGCTACCATCAGCCCCAGCATTTT
CASSTGQGYHQPQHF
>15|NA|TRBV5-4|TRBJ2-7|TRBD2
TGTGCCAGCAGCTCATGGACTAGCGGGAGTTACGAGCAGTACTTC
CASSSWTSGSYEQYF
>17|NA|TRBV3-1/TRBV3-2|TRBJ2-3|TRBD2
TGTGCCAGCAGCCAAGAATCGACTAGCGGGAGAGGTAGTACGCAGTATTTT
CASSQESTSGRGSTQYF
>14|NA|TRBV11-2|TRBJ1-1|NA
TGTGCCAGCAGCCCCCGAGCGGACAACACTGAAGCTTTCTTT
CASSPRADNTEAFF
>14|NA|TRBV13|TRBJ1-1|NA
TGTGCCAGCAACCAAGGCTGGGGGCTAACGGGAGCTTTCTTT
CASNQGWGLTGAFF
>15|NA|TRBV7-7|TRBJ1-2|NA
TGTGCCAGCAGCCTAAGGGAAGGGAGTAACTATGGCTACACCTTC
CASSLREGSNYGYTF
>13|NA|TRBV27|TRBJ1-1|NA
TGTGCCAGCAGCTGGGGGGGTGACACTGAAGCTTTCTTT
CASSWGGDTEAFF
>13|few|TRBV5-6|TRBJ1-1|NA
TGTGCCAGCAGCTTGGTTTTAGCGGAAGAAGCTTTCTTT
CASSLVLAEEAFF